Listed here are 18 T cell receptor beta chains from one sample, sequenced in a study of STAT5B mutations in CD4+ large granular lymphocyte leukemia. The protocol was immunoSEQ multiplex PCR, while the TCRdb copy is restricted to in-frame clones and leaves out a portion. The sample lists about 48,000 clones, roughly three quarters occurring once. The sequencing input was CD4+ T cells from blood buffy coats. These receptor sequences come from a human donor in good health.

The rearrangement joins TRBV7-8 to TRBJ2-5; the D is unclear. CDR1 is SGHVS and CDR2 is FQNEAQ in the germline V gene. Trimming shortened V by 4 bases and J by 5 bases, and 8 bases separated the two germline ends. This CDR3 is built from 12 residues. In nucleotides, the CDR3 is TGTGCCAGCAGCTCACCGGTGGAGACCCAGTACTTC. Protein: CASSSPVETQYF. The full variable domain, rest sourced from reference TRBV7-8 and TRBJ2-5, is GAGVSQSPRYKVAKRGQDVALRCDPISGHVSLFWYQQALGQGPEFLTYFQNEAQLDKSGLPSDRFFAERPEGSVSTLKIQRTQQEDSAVYLCASSSPVETQYFGPGTRLLVL.

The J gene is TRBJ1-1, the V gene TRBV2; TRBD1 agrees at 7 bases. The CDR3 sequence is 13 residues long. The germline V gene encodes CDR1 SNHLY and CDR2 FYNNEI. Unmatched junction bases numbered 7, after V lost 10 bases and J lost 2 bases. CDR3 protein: CATDREANTEAFF. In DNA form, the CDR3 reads TGTGCCACCGACAGGGAGGCTAACACTGAAGCTTTCTTT.

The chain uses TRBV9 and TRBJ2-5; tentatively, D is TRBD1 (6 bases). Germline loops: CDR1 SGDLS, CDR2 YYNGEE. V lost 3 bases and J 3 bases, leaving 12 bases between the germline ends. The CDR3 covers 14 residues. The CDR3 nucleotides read TGTGCCAGCAGCGCCGGTAGGGGGAAAGAGACCCAGTACTTC. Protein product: CASSAGRGKETQYF.

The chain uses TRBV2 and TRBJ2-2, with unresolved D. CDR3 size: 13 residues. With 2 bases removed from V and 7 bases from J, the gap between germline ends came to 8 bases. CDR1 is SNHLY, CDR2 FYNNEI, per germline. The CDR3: CASSEMWGGELFF. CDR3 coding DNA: TGTGCCAGCAGTGAAATGTGGGGCGGGGAGCTGTTTTTT.

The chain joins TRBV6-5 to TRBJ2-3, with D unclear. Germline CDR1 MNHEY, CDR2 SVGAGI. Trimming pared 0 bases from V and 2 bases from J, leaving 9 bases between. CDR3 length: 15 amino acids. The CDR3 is CASSYSDRHTDTQYF. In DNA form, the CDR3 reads TGTGCCAGCAGTTACTCGGACCGACACACAGATACGCAGTATTTT.

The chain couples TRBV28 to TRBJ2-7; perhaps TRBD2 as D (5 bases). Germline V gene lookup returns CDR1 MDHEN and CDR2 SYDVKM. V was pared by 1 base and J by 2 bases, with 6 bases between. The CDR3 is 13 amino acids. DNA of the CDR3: TGTGCCAGCAGTTTATCCGGGGCCTACGAGCAGTACTTC. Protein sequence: CASSLSGAYEQYF.

The CDR3 here is CASSAQSQGTNYGYTF. DNA for the CDR3: TGTGCCAGCAGCGCACAATCCCAGGGGACTAACTATGGCTACACCTTC. V usage is TRBV9 and J usage is TRBJ1-2, with TRBD1 as a possible D gene (6 bases). The CDR3 totals 16 residues. From germline, CDR1 is SGDLS and CDR2 YYNGEE. With 3 bases removed from V and 0 bases from J, the gap between germline ends came to 15 bases. Variable domain in full (rest from reference TRBV9 and TRBJ1-2): DSGVTQTPKHLITATGQRVTLRCSPRSGDLSVYWYQQSLDQGLQFLIQYYNGEERAKGNILERFSAQQFPDLHSELNLSSLELGDSALYFCASSAQSQGTNYGYTFGSGTRLTVV.

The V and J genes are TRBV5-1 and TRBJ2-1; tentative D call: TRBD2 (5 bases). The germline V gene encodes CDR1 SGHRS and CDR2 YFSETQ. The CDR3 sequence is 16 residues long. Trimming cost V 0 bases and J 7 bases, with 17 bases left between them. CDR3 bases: TGCGCCAGCAGCTTGGGGACCGAACCCGGGGTTAATGAGCAGTTCTTC. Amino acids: CASSLGTEPGVNEQFF. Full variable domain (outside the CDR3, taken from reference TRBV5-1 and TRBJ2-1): KAGVTQTPRYLIKTRGQQVTLSCSPISGHRSVSWYQQTPGQGLQFLFEYFSETQRNKGNFPGRFSGRQFSNSRSEMNVSTLELGDSALYLCASSLGTEPGVNEQFFGPGTRLTVL.

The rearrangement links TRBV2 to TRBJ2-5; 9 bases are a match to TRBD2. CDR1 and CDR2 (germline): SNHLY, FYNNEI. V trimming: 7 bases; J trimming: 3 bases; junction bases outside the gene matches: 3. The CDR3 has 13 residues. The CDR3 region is CASMRLAEETQYF. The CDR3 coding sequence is TGTGCCAGCATGAGACTAGCGGAAGAGACCCAGTACTTC.

Written as DNA, the CDR3 is TGTGCCAGCGGGCCGCAGGGCTCCTACGAGCAGTACGTC. It encodes CASGPQGSYEQYV. The chain links TRBV6-1 to TRBJ2-7; D possibly corresponds to TRBD1 (5 bases). This CDR3 has 13 residues. In germline, CDR1 is MNHNS, CDR2 SASEGT. V lost 8 bases and J lost 0, with 11 bases in between.

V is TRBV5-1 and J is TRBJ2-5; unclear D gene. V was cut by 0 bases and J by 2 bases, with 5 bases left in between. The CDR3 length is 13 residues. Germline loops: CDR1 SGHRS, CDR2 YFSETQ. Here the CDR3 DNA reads TGCGCCAGCAGCTTGGGGCCTCAAGAGACCCAGTACTTC. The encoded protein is CASSLGPQETQYF.

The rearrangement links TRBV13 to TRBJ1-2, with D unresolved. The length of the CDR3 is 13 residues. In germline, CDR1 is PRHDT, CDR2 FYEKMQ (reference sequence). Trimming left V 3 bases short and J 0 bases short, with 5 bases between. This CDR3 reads CASSFGANYGYTF. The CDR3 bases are TGTGCCAGCAGCTTCGGCGCTAACTATGGCTACACCTTC.

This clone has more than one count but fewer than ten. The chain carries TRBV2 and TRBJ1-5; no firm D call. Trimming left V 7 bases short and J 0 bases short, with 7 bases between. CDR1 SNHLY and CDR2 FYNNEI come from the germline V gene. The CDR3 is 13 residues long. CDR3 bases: TGTGCCAGCATGGGGTATAGCAATCAGCCCCAGCATTTT. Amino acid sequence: CASMGYSNQPQHF.

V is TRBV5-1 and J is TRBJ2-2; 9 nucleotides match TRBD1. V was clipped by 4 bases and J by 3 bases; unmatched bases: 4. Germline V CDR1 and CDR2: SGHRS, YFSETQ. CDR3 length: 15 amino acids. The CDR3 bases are TGCGCCAGCAGCCACAGGGGGCCTGACACCGGGGAGCTGTTTTTT. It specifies CASSHRGPDTGELFF.

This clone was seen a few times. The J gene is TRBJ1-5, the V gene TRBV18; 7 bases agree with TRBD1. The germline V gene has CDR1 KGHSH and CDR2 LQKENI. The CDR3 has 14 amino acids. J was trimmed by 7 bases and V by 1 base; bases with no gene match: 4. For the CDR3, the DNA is TGTGCCAGCTCACCACGACAGGGATACCAGCCCCAGCATTTT. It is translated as CASSPRQGYQPQHF.

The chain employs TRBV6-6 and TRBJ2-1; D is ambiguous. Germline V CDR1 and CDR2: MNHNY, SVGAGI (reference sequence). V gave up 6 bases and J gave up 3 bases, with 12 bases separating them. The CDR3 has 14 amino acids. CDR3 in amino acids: CASRELGFYNEQFF. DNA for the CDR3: TGTGCCAGCAGGGAACTGGGGTTCTACAATGAGCAGTTCTTC.

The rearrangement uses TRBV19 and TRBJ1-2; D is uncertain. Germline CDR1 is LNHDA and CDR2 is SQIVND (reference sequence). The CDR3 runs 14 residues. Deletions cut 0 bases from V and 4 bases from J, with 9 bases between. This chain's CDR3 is CASSIEQRSYGYTF. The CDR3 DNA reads TGTGCCAGTAGTATAGAACAGAGATCCTATGGCTACACCTTC. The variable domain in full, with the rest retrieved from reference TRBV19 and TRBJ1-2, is DGGITQSPKYLFRKEGQNVTLSCEQNLNHDAMYWYRQDPGQGLRLIYYSQIVNDFQKGDIAEGYSVSREKKESFPLTVTSAQKNPTAFYLCASSIEQRSYGYTFGSGTRLTVV.

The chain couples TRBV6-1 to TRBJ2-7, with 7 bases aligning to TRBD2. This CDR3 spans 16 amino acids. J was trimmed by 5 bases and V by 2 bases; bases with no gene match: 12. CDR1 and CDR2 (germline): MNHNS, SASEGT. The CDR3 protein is CASSERLGGFRNEQYV. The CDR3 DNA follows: TGTGCCAGCAGTGAACGACTCGGGGGGTTTAGAAACGAGCAGTACGTC.